Following are 7 T cell receptor beta chains from one sample sequenced in a study of cytomegalovirus exposure and HLA in healthy donors. The PCR ran on 60 Vbeta and 13 Jbeta primers. Libraries were prepared by immunoSEQ multiplex PCR; TCRdb keeps only in-frame clonotypes and omits some of them. The data contain 95,000 to 100,000 clones, roughly four fifths of them singletons. The sample was PBMCs. The receptors were gathered from a female donor in good health and CMV-seronegative.

This clone was observed a handful of times. This rearrangement joins TRBV27 to TRBJ2-1; D is ambiguous. The CDR3 has 15 amino acids. V was cut by 2 bases and J by 3 bases, with 11 bases left in between. Germline V gene sequence: CDR1 MNHEY, CDR2 SMNVEV (reference sequence). The CDR3 coding sequence is TGTGCCAGCAGTTTAGGCTGGCAGATCTACAATGAGCAGTTCTTC. Translation: CASSLGWQIYNEQFF.

This clone was seen more than once but under ten times. The chain couples TRBV30 to TRBJ1-2; 7 bases agree with TRBD1. This CDR3 has 14 residues. Trimming cost V 4 bases and J 4 bases; bases outside gene matches: 9. Germline V gene data show CDR1 as GTSNPN and CDR2 as SVGIG (reference sequence). The CDR3 sequence: CAWTPGGRFYGYTF. The CDR3, as DNA: TGTGCCTGGACGCCAGGGGGGCGATTCTATGGCTACACCTTC. The full variable domain, with the rest looked up from reference TRBV30 and TRBJ1-2, is SQTIHQWPATLVQPVGSPLSLECTVEGTSNPNLYWYRQAAGRGLQLLFYSVGIGQISSEVPQNLSASRPQDRQFILSSKKLLLSDSGFYLCAWTPGGRFYGYTFGSGTRLTVV.

This chain joins TRBV18 and TRBJ1-1; possibly TRBD1 for D (6 bases). The CDR3 is made up of 15 amino acids. V was clipped by 4 bases and J by 4 bases, with 16 bases between them. Germline CDR1 reads KGHSH; CDR2 reads LQKENI. Here the CDR3 reads CASSRTTGGSTEAFF. DNA of the CDR3: TGTGCCAGCTCACGGACGACAGGCGGTAGCACTGAAGCTTTCTTT.

This chain connects TRBV9 to TRBJ1-5; TRBD1 agrees at 11 bases. Germline assignment: CDR1 SGDLS and CDR2 YYNGEE. The V gene end was trimmed by 2 bases and the J gene end by 7 bases; junction bases not matched to a gene: 8. This CDR3 is built from 16 residues. In DNA, the CDR3 is TGTGCCAGCAGCGTGGGGGACAGGGGGGTAGGACAGCCCCAGCATTTT. It codes for CASSVGDRGVGQPQHF.

There are a few counts of this clone. This rearrangement joins TRBV6-1 to TRBJ1-5; D is perhaps TRBD1 (6 bases). V was shortened by 1 base and J by 7 bases, with 14 bases between the two germline ends. The CDR3 totals 15 residues. Germline CDR1 and CDR2: MNHNS and SASEGT. CDR3 coding DNA: TGTGCCAGCAGTGAAGATGGGACATCTCGGCAGCCCCAGCATTTT. Residues: CASSEDGTSRQPQHF.

The chain employs TRBV19 and TRBJ1-1; D gene uncertain. The CDR3 is 14 amino acids. V lost 8 bases to trimming and J lost 0 bases, with 13 bases between them. CDR1 and CDR2 (germline): LNHDA, SQIVND (reference sequence). This chain's CDR3 is CASGLHHMNTEAFF. CDR3 nucleotides: TGTGCCAGTGGACTTCACCACATGAACACTGAAGCTTTCTTT.

This rearrangement joins TRBV7-9 to TRBJ2-1; perhaps TRBD2 as D (6 bases). Germline V gives CDR1 SEHNR, CDR2 FQNEAQ (reference sequence). Trimming shortened V by 3 bases and J by 2 bases, and 11 bases separated the two germline ends. This CDR3 has 15 residues. The CDR3 DNA reads TGTGCCAGCAGCTTGGAGGGGATCACCTACAATGAGCAGTTCTTC. Its protein is CASSLEGITYNEQFF.